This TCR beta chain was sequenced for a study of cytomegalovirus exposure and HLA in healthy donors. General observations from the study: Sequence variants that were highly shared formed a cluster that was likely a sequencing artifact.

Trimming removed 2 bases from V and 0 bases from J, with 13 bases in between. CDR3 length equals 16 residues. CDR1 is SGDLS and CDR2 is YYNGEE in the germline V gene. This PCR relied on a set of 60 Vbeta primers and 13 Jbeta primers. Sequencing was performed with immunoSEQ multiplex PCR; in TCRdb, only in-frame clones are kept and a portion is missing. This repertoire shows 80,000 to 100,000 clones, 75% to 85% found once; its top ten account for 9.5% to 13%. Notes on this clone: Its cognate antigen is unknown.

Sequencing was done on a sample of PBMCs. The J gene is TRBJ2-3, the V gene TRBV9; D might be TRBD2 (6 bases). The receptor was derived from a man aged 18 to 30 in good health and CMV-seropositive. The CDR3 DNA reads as TGTGCCAGCAGCGTGGGGGGTTTTACTAGCACAGATACGCAGTATTTT. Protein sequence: CASSVGGFTSTDTQYF.